The TCR beta chain under discussion was sequenced for a study of spatial heterogeneity in lung cancer. As for the study in general: Consistent detection of more beta-chain than alpha-chain sequences was observed. Averaged across combinations, each unique TCR and UMI pairing appeared more than ten times in raw reads, which were uncorrected.

By proportion, this clonotype is medium-sized (0.01 to 0.1%). Its matching antigen is unknown. Individually, TCR cDNA molecules were each labelled with a unique molecular identifier. TCRdb ran MiXCR on the 5' RACE reads and lists one entry per CDR3 protein. The sample yields over 8,500 distinct CDR3 sequences, around 5% seen once. Time point noted: sample taken at primary tumor resection. Frozen PBMC, nontumor lung or tumor provided whole RNA, which was sequenced unsorted. V was shortened by 3 bases and J by 7 bases, with 8 bases between the two germline ends. Germline CDR1 reads SGDLS; CDR2 reads YYNGEE. This CDR3 comprises 12 residues. General study findings and limits: The study found that expanded intratumoral alpha and beta TCR counts tracked tumor mutation counts.

The sequence came from a male donor with early-stage non-small cell lung cancer. The sequencing here drew on lung tumor tissue, taken at surgery. V is TRBV9 and J is TRBJ2-1; D is uncertain. CDR3 amino acids: CASSATLNEQFF. The DNA for the CDR3 is TGTGCCAGCAGCGCCACCCTGAATGAGCAGTTCTTC.